The 3 T cell receptor beta chains below all came from one sample that was sequenced in a study of cytomegalovirus exposure and HLA in healthy donors. Primers: 60 Vbeta forward and 13 Jbeta reverse. The assay was immunoSEQ multiplex PCR, and TCRdb's table has in-frame clones only and misses some. There are approximately 180,000 clones in the sample; over 70% occur only once, and around 2.2% lies in the top ten. Sequenced sample: PBMCs. The origin of the receptors is a woman between 25 and 40 years old in good health and CMV-seronegative.

This clone was seen just once. The chain has TRBV7-9 and TRBJ2-6; 7 positions match TRBD1. V lost 6 bases and J lost 0; bases outside the gene matches: 14. Germline V gene data show CDR1 as SEHNR and CDR2 as FQNEAQ (reference sequence). The CDR3 is 19 amino acids. The CDR3 region is CASSFSLGQMSSGANVLTF. The CDR3 bases are TGTGCCAGCAGTTTCTCTCTGGGACAGATGAGCTCTGGGGCCAACGTCCTGACTTTC. Full variable domain (rest looked up from reference TRBV7-9 and TRBJ2-6): DTGVSQNPRHKITKRGQNVTFRCDPISEHNRLYWYRQTLGQGPEFLTYFQNEAQLEKSRLLSDRFSAERPKGSFSTLEIQRTEQGDSAMYLCASSFSLGQMSSGANVLTFGAGSRLTVL.

This clone was detected only a few times. This sequence joins TRBV4-1 and TRBJ2-3; 8 bases map to TRBD1. Germline V gene data show CDR1 as MGHRA and CDR2 as YSYEKL. The CDR3 loop spans 15 amino acids. J lost 3 bases, V lost 2 bases, and 4 bases had no gene match. In DNA form, the CDR3 reads TGCGCCAGCAGCCAACTGACAGGGGCGACAGATACGCAGTATTTT. It specifies CASSQLTGATDTQYF.

The gene calls are TRBV13 and TRBJ2-3; 8 bases align to TRBD2. The CDR3 is 13 amino acids. Unmatched junction bases numbered 5, after V lost 7 bases and J lost 5 bases. Looked up from germline, CDR1 is PRHDT and CDR2 is FYEKMQ (reference sequence). CDR3: CASKSGGGDTQYF. In DNA form, the CDR3 reads TGTGCCAGCAAGAGCGGGGGAGGAGATACGCAGTATTTT. Variable domain in full (rest from reference TRBV13 and TRBJ2-3): AAGVIQSPRHLIKEKRETATLKCYPIPRHDTVYWYQQGPGQDPQFLISFYEKMQSDKGSIPDRFSAQQFSDYHSELNMSSLELGDSALYFCASKSGGGDTQYFGPGTRLTVL.